A selection of T cell receptor beta chains follows, all from one sample in a study of cytomegalovirus exposure and HLA in healthy donors. Data came from immunoSEQ multiplex PCR; TCRdb stores just in-frame clones and leaves some out. The sample has about 98,000 clones; under 85% are singletons. The specimen was PBMCs. All receptors come from a man between 18 and 29 years old in good health and CMV-seropositive. The CDR3 runs from the conserved cysteine through the conserved F or W. D genes are given only for firm matches. A row's size may be missing; if present it is once, few, many or a size class.

length,J,V,D,size,DNA,CDR3
16,TRBJ1-2,TRBV10-3,TRBD1,once,TGTGCCATCAGTGAGCCCTTCTCCGGGACAGGCTATGGCTACACCTTC,CAISEPFSGTGYGYTF
12,TRBJ1-4,TRBV2,TRBD1,.,TGTGCCACGGGACAGGGTGGTGAAAAACTGTTTTTT,CATGQGGEKLFF
14,TRBJ1-4,TRBV30,TRBD1,.,TGTGCCTGGAGTGTAATACAGGGGGTCGAAAAACTGTTTTTT,CAWSVIQGVEKLFF
16,TRBJ2-3,TRBV19,.,.,TGTGCCAGTAGTATTTCCCCAGGAGGAGAGTCAGATACGCAGTATTTT,CASSISPGGESDTQYF
15,TRBJ2-1,TRBV5-5,TRBD2,.,TGTGCCAGCAGCCCGCACCCGGGGGGGAACAATGAGCAGTTCTTC,CASSPHPGGNNEQFF
16,TRBJ1-2,TRBV2,TRBD1,.,TGTGCCAGCAGTGAAGGGACAGGATTAGCTAACTATGGCTACACCTTC,CASSEGTGLANYGYTF
14,TRBJ1-5,TRBV6-5,TRBD1,.,TGTGCCAGCGGAAGAGACAGGGTGGCTCAGCCCCAGCATTTT,CASGRDRVAQPQHF
14,TRBJ1-3,TRBV30,.,.,TGTGCCTGGAGGCAGGGGCCCTCTGGAAACACCATATATTTT,CAWRQGPSGNTIYF
14,TRBJ1-3,TRBV5-8,.,.,TGTGCCAGCAGCTTGCGGGGGGCTGGAAACACCATATATTTT,CASSLRGAGNTIYF
15,TRBJ2-7,TRBV28,.,few,TGTGCCAGCAGGGGGGTGTGGCGGGGAACCTACGAGCAGTACTTC,CASRGVWRGTYEQYF
11,TRBJ1-1,TRBV20-1,.,.,TGCAGTGGCCCCCGGGGGGCTGAAGCTTTCTTT,CSGPRGAEAFF
16,TRBJ1-2,TRBV6-1,TRBD1,.,TGTGCCAGCAGTGGGGGCTTTTGGACAGGGGGTAACGGCTACACCTTC,CASSGGFWTGGNGYTF
15,TRBJ2-1,TRBV19,TRBD2,once,TGTGCCAGTAGCCGGACTAGCGGGGTCAACAATGAGCAGTTCTTC,CASSRTSGVNNEQFF
16,TRBJ2-3,TRBV25-1,TRBD2,.,TGTGCCAGCAGTCCCTCCCTTGCGGGGGTGGCAGATACGCAGTATTTT,CASSPSLAGVADTQYF
15,TRBJ2-2,TRBV2,TRBD1,.,TGTGCCAGCCAGGGGCAGGGGGCGGGCACCGGGGAGCTGTTTTTT,CASQGQGAGTGELFF
13,TRBJ2-7,TRBV7-9,.,.,TGTGCCAGCAGCTACCGGCTGGAGTACGAGCAGTACTTC,CASSYRLEYEQYF
15,TRBJ2-3,TRBV2,TRBD2,.,TGTGCCAGCAGGCTCTCCGGGGGGGCTTCAGATACGCAGTATTTT,CASRLSGGASDTQYF
22,TRBJ2-2,TRBV5-1,.,few,TGCGCCAGCAGCTGGAGGCCAGGGGCCGGTGACCTCAACCCCACGAACACCGGGGAGCTGTTTTTT,CASSWRPGAGDLNPTNTGELFF
16,TRBJ1-5,TRBV5-1,.,.,TGCGCCAGCAGCTTGGGGTCAGGCTATAGCAATCAGCCCCAGCATTTT,CASSLGSGYSNQPQHF
15,TRBJ2-7,TRBV15,TRBD1,.,TGTGCCACCAGCAGAGTCACAGGGGATATTGGCGAGCAGTACTTC,CATSRVTGDIGEQYF
17,TRBJ2-5,TRBV4-2,TRBD2,.,TGTGCCAGCAGCCAAGATCCAGCGGGGGTTCGGGGGGAGACCCAGTACTTC,CASSQDPAGVRGETQYF
13,TRBJ2-7,TRBV6-1,TRBD1,once,TGTGCCAGTAAGACAGGGATCACCTACGAGCAGTACTTC,CASKTGITYEQYF
14,TRBJ1-5,TRBV30,TRBD1,.,TGTGCCTGGAGACAGGGGAATAGCAATCAGCCCCAGCATTTT,CAWRQGNSNQPQHF
15,TRBJ2-1,TRBV29-1,TRBD2,.,TGCAGCGTATTGGGAGTAGCGGGGGTGTACAATGAGCAGTTCTTC,CSVLGVAGVYNEQFF
15,TRBJ1-5,TRBV18,.,.,TGTGCCAGCTCCCCAGGACACCTTAGCAATCAGCCCCAGCATTTT,CASSPGHLSNQPQHF
19,TRBJ1-4,TRBV23-1,.,.,TGCGCCAGCAGCCACGCGCCCGGGCAGGGAAGAGCAACTAATGAAAAACTGTTTTTT,CASSHAPGQGRATNEKLFF
15,TRBJ2-1,TRBV27,TRBD2,.,TGTGCCAGCAGTTTATCAGCGGGGAGCTACAATGAGCAGTTCTTC,CASSLSAGSYNEQFF
19,TRBJ1-2,TRBV2,TRBD1,.,TGTGCCAGCAGTGAAGCGCTTTTTGCTTTAGGACAGGGGCTCTCAGGCTACACCTTC,CASSEALFALGQGLSGYTF
14,TRBJ1-4,TRBV9,.,few,TGTGCCAGCAGCGTATCATGGGACACAGAAAAACTGTTTTTT,CASSVSWDTEKLFF
18,TRBJ2-7,TRBV4-2,TRBD2,.,TGTGCCAGCAGCCAAGCTTTCCCTAGCGGGGGGCCCGGGGGCGAGCAGTACTTC,CASSQAFPSGGPGGEQYF
17,TRBJ2-2,TRBV10-2,TRBD2,.,TGCGCCAGCAGTAAACTAGCGGGGGGCCAGAACACCGGGGAGCTGTTTTTT,CASSKLAGGQNTGELFF
15,TRBJ2-5,TRBV7-9,TRBD1,.,TGTGCCAGCAGCCATCCGACAGGGCGCCGGGAGACCCAGTACTTC,CASSHPTGRRETQYF
15,TRBJ2-7,TRBV10-2,TRBD2,once,TGCGCCAGCAGGGCTAGCGGGGGGCCGAACTACGAGCAGTACTTC,CASRASGGPNYEQYF
13,TRBJ1-2,TRBV28,.,.,TGTGCCAGCAGTTTGGGGCCCAACTATGGCTACACCTTC,CASSLGPNYGYTF
14,TRBJ1-4,TRBV9,TRBD1,.,TGTGCCAGCAGCCGGGACAGGGGTCGTGAAAAACTGTTTTTT,CASSRDRGREKLFF
14,TRBJ1-4,TRBV29-1,TRBD1,.,TGCAGCGTTGGGACAGGCGCGACTAATGAAAAACTGTTTTTT,CSVGTGATNEKLFF
17,TRBJ2-1,TRBV15,TRBD2,once,TGTGCCACCAGCAGAGATCCCGGCCTAGCGGGGGGCAATGAGCAGTTCTTC,CATSRDPGLAGGNEQFF
16,TRBJ2-5,TRBV6-4,TRBD2,.,TGTGCCAGCAGCGAAGGACTAGCGGGGGGGTTGGAGACCCAGTACTTC,CASSEGLAGGLETQYF
15,TRBJ2-3,TRBV5-1,.,few,TGCGCCAGCAGCTTCTCCGTGTTGAGCACAGATACGCAGTATTTT,CASSFSVLSTDTQYF
14,TRBJ1-1,TRBV2,TRBD1,.,TGTGCCAGCAGTGATAACAGGGGTGGCACTGAAGCTTTCTTT,CASSDNRGGTEAFF
15,TRBJ2-7,TRBV30,.,.,TGTGCCTGGAGTGTACTGGGCAGAAGCTCCTACGAGCAGTACTTC,CAWSVLGRSSYEQYF
14,TRBJ2-7,TRBV9,TRBD1,.,TGTGCCAGCAGCGTAGGACAGGGGGCCTACGAGCAGTACTTC,CASSVGQGAYEQYF
15,TRBJ2-1,TRBV5-4,TRBD2,.,TGTGCCAGCAGCCCGGGACTAGCGGCTTACAATGAGCAGTTCTTC,CASSPGLAAYNEQFF
17,TRBJ2-5,TRBV5-1,TRBD2,.,TGCGCCAGCAGCCCTGAGGCTAGCGGGGGGTTACAAGAGACCCAGTACTTC,CASSPEASGGLQETQYF
15,TRBJ1-1,TRBV6-1,.,once,TGTGCCAGCCTTACGAACCAGGGGTTGGGCACTGAAGCTTTCTTT,CASLTNQGLGTEAFF
15,TRBJ1-5,TRBV15,.,.,TGTGCCACCAGCTACCGGGGGGCGAGCAATCAGCCCCAGCATTTT,CATSYRGASNQPQHF
15,TRBJ1-5,TRBV6-1,.,.,TGTGCCAGCAAACAGGGACCGCATAGCAATCAGCCCCAGCATTTT,CASKQGPHSNQPQHF
14,TRBJ2-2,TRBV28,.,once,TGTGCCAGCGATAGGGACTCTAGGACCGGGGAGCTGTTTTTT,CASDRDSRTGELFF
13,TRBJ1-2,TRBV30,.,.,TGTGCCTGTTGGTTGAGGTTCGGCTATGGCTACACCTTC,CACWLRFGYGYTF
15,TRBJ1-4,TRBV7-9,TRBD1,.,TGTGCCAGCAGCCTTGAGGGGGCGCTTGGTGAAAAACTGTTTTTT,CASSLEGALGEKLFF
12,TRBJ1-1,TRBV2,.,.,TGCGCCAGCTTAACTACGAGCACTGAAGCTTTCTTT,CASLTTSTEAFF
14,TRBJ2-7,TRBV5-6,TRBD2,.,TGTGCCAGCACGCGGGGGGGGAGCTCCTACGAGCAGTACTTC,CASTRGGSSYEQYF
14,TRBJ1-2,TRBV5-1,TRBD1,.,TGCGCCAGCAGCTTGGAACAGGGGATCTATGGCTACACCTTC,CASSLEQGIYGYTF
15,TRBJ2-7,TRBV7-9,TRBD2,few,TGTGCCAGCAGCAGCGGGAGGGAGAAAGGATACGAGCAGTACTTC,CASSSGREKGYEQYF
12,TRBJ2-7,TRBV30,.,.,TGTGCCTGGACGACGGGTTCCTACGAGCAGTACTTC,CAWTTGSYEQYF
14,TRBJ2-3,TRBV6-1,TRBD2,once,TGTGCCAGCCGGAGGGCGGGAGCCGCAGATACGCAGTATTTT,CASRRAGAADTQYF
15,TRBJ2-1,TRBV28,TRBD2,.,TGTGCCAGCAGTTTACTTGGGACTGCGGGGGATGAGCAGTTCTTC,CASSLLGTAGDEQFF